The 13 T cell receptor beta chains below come from one sample, sequenced in a study of graft-versus-host responses after intestinal transplantation. Produced via immunoSEQ multiplex PCR; TCRdb's table is partial and in-frame only. Here the sample spans some 39,000 clones, 89% being singletons. The starting material was PBMCs, obtained roughly 270 days after transplant. Receptor source: a human patient who received an intestinal transplant, so some T cells may come from the graft donor.

The chain uses TRBV21-1 and TRBJ2-3; TRBD1 is the table's D call and was not checked against the DNA. TRBV21-1 is deemed a pseudogene. The CDR3 sequence is 14 residues long. The CDR3: CASSPDNFTDTQYF. CDR3 nucleotide sequence: TGTGCCAGCAGCCCGGACAATTTCACAGATACGCAGTATTTT.

J is TRBJ1-2 and V is TRBV6-5; D gene ambiguous. The CDR3 length is 14 residues. CDR1 MNHEY and CDR2 SVGAGI come from the germline V gene. V dropped 8 bases and J dropped 4 bases, with 17 bases sitting between them. The chain's CDR3 is CASLPGGIGYGYTF. The DNA for the CDR3 is TGTGCCAGCTTGCCCGGAGGGATTGGCTATGGCTACACCTTC.

The gene calls are TRBV25-1 and TRBJ2-2; D is undetermined. The CDR3 is 10 amino acids. The V end lost 10 bases, the J end lost 7 bases, and 7 bases lay between the germline ends. Germline-derived CDR1 and CDR2 are MGHDK and SYGVNS. The CDR3 protein is CATEYGELFF. The CDR3 region has the DNA TGTGCCACCGAGTACGGGGAGCTGTTTTTT.

The gene calls are TRBV4-1 and TRBJ2-1; TRBD2 is a possible D gene (6 bases). This CDR3 contains 15 residues. CDR1 is MGHRA, CDR2 YSYEKL, per germline. V lost 1 base and J 2 bases, leaving 9 bases between the germline ends. CDR3: CASSQVGGTYNEQFF. The CDR3 coding sequence is TGCGCCAGCAGCCAAGTTGGAGGGACCTACAATGAGCAGTTCTTC.

This sequence joins TRBV5-1 and TRBJ2-5, with D hard to call. V was cut by 0 bases and J by 1 base, with 10 bases left in between. The CDR3 has 15 residues. The germline gives CDR1 SGHRS, CDR2 YFSETQ. The CDR3, as DNA: TGCGCCAGCAGCTTGGCGGTCCAACTCCAAGAGACCCAGTACTTC. Its protein product is CASSLAVQLQETQYF.

CDR3: CASREGVGSYNSPLHF. In DNA form, the CDR3 reads TGTGCCAGCCGGGAGGGGGTAGGCTCCTATAATTCACCCCTCCACTTT. V usage is TRBV2 and J usage is TRBJ1-6; D may be TRBD1 (6 bases). Germline V gives CDR1 SNHLY, CDR2 FYNNEI. With 8 bases removed from V and 0 bases from J, the gap between germline ends came to 14 bases. CDR3 length equals 16 residues.

The rearrangement uses TRBV12-5 and TRBJ2-2, with D perhaps being TRBD1 or TRBD2 (6 bases each). The V gene lost 5 bases and the J gene lost 5 bases, with 15 bases spanning the gap. In germline, CDR1 is LGHNT, CDR2 FRNRAP. CDR3 length equals 15 residues. The DNA for the CDR3 is TGTGCTAGTGGTCCCGGGACACGGGGGACCGGGGAGCTGTTTTTT. Translated, it gives CASGPGTRGTGELFF.

The rearrangement uses TRBV10-3 and TRBJ2-3; D gene ambiguous. The CDR3 totals 12 residues. The ends were cut back, 7 bases at V and 0 bases at J, with 5 bases in the middle. Germline V gives CDR1 ENHRY, CDR2 SYGVKD. CDR3 DNA sequence: TGTGCCATCAAAATTAGCACAGATACGCAGTATTTT. Amino acids: CAIKISTDTQYF.

V usage is TRBV6-5 and J usage is TRBJ2-7; D possibly uses TRBD1 or TRBD2 (5 bases each). CDR1 and CDR2 from the germline V gene are MNHEY and SVGAGI. V lost 4 bases and J lost 6, with 22 bases in between. This CDR3 has 16 residues. The CDR3 protein is CASSFAGTLNPAEQYF. The CDR3 DNA follows: TGTGCCAGCAGTTTTGCCGGGACGCTAAACCCTGCCGAGCAGTACTTC.

This chain joins TRBV5-1 and TRBJ2-3; 8 bases match TRBD2. There are 15 residues in the CDR3. CDR1 and CDR2 (germline): SGHRS, YFSETQ. V trimming: 4 bases; J trimming: 3 bases; junction bases outside the gene matches: 7. The CDR3 DNA is TGCGCCAGCAGCCACGGGGGGGGCCTGACAGATACGCAGTATTTT. Protein product: CASSHGGGLTDTQYF. Complete variable domain (other parts from reference TRBV5-1 and TRBJ2-3): KAGVTQTPRYLIKTRGQQVTLSCSPISGHRSVSWYQQTPGQGLQFLFEYFSETQRNKGNFPGRFSGRQFSNSRSEMNVSTLELGDSALYLCASSHGGGLTDTQYFGPGTRLTVL.

This clone has a single count. The rearrangement links TRBV6-1 to TRBJ1-5, with 7 bases matching TRBD1. Germline V CDR1 and CDR2: MNHNS, SASEGT. Losses at the gene ends were 4 bases for V and 3 bases for J; bases not matched to a gene: 6. The CDR3 runs to 15 residues. CDR3 nucleotide sequence: TGTGCCAGCAGTGCTTCGACAGGGCCCAATCAGCCCCAGCATTTT. Amino acid sequence: CASSASTGPNQPQHF.

This clone was observed a single time. The chain links TRBV6-5 to TRBJ2-2; TRBD2 is a possible D gene (7 bases). Between the trimmed V and J ends, which lost 2 bases and 4 bases, there was a span of 14 bases. The germline gives CDR1 MNHEY, CDR2 SVGAGI. CDR3 length: 16 residues. CDR3: CASSYDAGASTGELFF. The CDR3 region has the DNA TGTGCCAGCAGTTACGACGCGGGGGCTAGCACCGGGGAGCTGTTTTTT.

In this sample, this clone turned up once. This chain links TRBV13 with TRBJ1-2; D not resolved. Trimming stripped 2 bases from V and 3 bases from J, with 10 bases between. Germline V lookup: CDR1 PRHDT, CDR2 FYEKMQ (reference sequence). This CDR3 is 14 amino acids long. The CDR3 reads CASSLMVSYYGYTF. CDR3 in DNA: TGTGCCAGCAGCTTAATGGTGTCCTACTATGGCTACACCTTC.